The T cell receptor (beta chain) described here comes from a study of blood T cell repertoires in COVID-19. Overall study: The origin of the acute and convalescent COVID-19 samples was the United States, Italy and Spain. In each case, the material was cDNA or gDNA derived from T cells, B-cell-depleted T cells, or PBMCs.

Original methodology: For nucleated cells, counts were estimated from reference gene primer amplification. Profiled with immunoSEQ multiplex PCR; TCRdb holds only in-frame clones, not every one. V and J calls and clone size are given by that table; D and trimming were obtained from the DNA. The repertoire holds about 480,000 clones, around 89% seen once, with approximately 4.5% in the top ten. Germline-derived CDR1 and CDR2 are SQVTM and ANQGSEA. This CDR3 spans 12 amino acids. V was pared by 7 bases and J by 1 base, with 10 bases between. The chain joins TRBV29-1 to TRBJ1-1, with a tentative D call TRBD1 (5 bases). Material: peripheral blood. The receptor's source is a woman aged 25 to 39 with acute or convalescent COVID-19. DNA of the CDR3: TGCAGCGCCCGGGGGGGGAACACTGAAGCTTTCTTT. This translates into CSARGGNTEAFF.